This paragraph covers one T cell receptor (beta chain) sequence. Its antigen is not identified. Second-dose intervals near 4 or 12 weeks were combined. The table came from immunoSEQ multiplex PCR; TCRdb's copy has only in-frame clones and leaves some out. In the table there are 130,000 or so clones, approximately 91% of which are singletons. The CDR3 contains 15 residues. Germline V gene data show CDR1 as SGHRS and CDR2 as YFSETQ. Trimming left V 4 bases short and J 1 base short, with 14 bases between. This entry is derived from a study of T cell responses to AZD1222 COVID-19 vaccine. Study-wide findings and caveats: Spike-wide vaccine-associated CD4 TCRs dominated at 160-218 and 743-854. The peak T cell response came first, and repertoires were sampled only after it.

This chain uses TRBV5-1 with TRBJ2-5, with D tentatively TRBD2 (7 bases). The clonotype originates from an adult who received the AZD1222 COVID-19 vaccine. This specimen was peripheral blood, taken 28 days after the second AZD1222 dose. CDR3: CASSGGAGTQETQYF. In DNA, the CDR3 is TGCGCCAGCAGCGGGGGGGCGGGAACCCAAGAGACCCAGTACTTC. Looking up the rest from reference TRBV5-1 and TRBJ2-5 gives the full variable domain: KAGVTQTPRYLIKTRGQQVTLSCSPISGHRSVSWYQQTPGQGLQFLFEYFSETQRNKGNFPGRFSGRQFSNSRSEMNVSTLELGDSALYLCASSGGAGTQETQYFGPGTRLLVL.